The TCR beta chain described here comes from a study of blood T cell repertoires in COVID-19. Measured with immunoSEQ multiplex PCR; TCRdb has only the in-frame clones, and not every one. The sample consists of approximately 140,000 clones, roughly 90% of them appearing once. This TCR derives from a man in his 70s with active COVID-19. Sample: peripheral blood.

This CDR3 is CASPGNNEQFF. CDR3 coding DNA: TGTGCAAGTCCAGGAAATAATGAGCAGTTCTTC. The chain recombines TRBV12-2 with TRBJ2-1; the table calls TRBD1, which could not be checked here. TRBV12-2 is a known pseudogene. CDR3 length: 11 amino acids.